The 20 T cell receptor beta chains below were found in one sample sequenced in a study of early stage breast cancer tumors. Profiled with immunoSEQ multiplex PCR; TCRdb holds only in-frame clones, not every one. The sample holds 50,000 to 65,000 clones, about 80% seen once. Input material: blood. The origin of the receptors is a person aged 30 to 39 with breast cancer.

This clone came up a few times. The chain recombines TRBV30 with TRBJ1-1; maybe TRBD1 (5 bases). The V end was cut by 1 base, the J end by 4 bases, with 7 bases between. CDR1 and CDR2 from the germline V gene are GTSNPN and SVGIG (reference sequence). This CDR3 contains 12 residues. The CDR3 DNA sequence: TGTGCCTGGAGTGGGGGGAGCACTGAAGCTTTCTTT. This encodes CAWSGGSTEAFF.

This chain uses TRBV4-1 with TRBJ2-3; 7 bases map to TRBD2. Germline lookup yields CDR1 MGHRA and CDR2 YSYEKL. With V trimmed by 0 bases and J by 1 base, 13 bases remained unmatched. This CDR3 spans 19 amino acids. DNA for the CDR3: TGCGCCAGCAGCCAAGATACGGCTAGCGGAAGAGACTGCACAGATACGCAGTATTTT. Translating it yields CASSQDTASGRDCTDTQYF.

J is TRBJ2-1 and V is TRBV11-3; 7 bases are a match to TRBD2. J lost 5 bases, V lost 1 base, and 8 bases had no gene match. Germline V gene sequence: CDR1 SGHNT, CDR2 YENEEA. The CDR3 spans 16 residues. The CDR3 DNA follows: TGTGCCAGCAGCTTAGGTACGCACCGGGGGGACAATGAGCAGTTCTTC. It specifies CASSLGTHRGDNEQFF.

The chain links TRBV7-9 to TRBJ1-2, with 8 bases fitting TRBD1. There are 15 residues in the CDR3. The junction had 9 bases not matched to a gene; V was cut back by 5 bases and J by 4 bases. CDR1 and CDR2 from the germline V gene are SEHNR and FQNEAQ (reference sequence). DNA for the CDR3: TGTGCCAGCAGCCAAGGAGCAGGGGGCCCCTATGGCTACACCTTC. Translating gives CASSQGAGGPYGYTF.

The chain employs TRBV11-2 and TRBJ1-1, with 7 bases that match TRBD1. V lost 6 bases and J lost 11; bases outside the gene matches: 18. CDR1 and CDR2 from the germline V gene are SGHAT and FQNNGV. The CDR3 totals 15 residues. CDR3 sequence reads: CASRPNRGWHLGAFF. The DNA for the CDR3 is TGTGCCAGCAGGCCAAACAGGGGCTGGCACTTGGGGGCTTTCTTT.

The chain carries TRBV7-3 and TRBJ1-1, with 10 bases matching TRBD1. This CDR3 is built from 15 residues. In germline, CDR1 is SGHTA, CDR2 FQGTGA. With V trimmed by 5 bases and J by 1 base, 4 bases remained unmatched. The CDR3 nucleotides read TGTGCCAGCAGCCCAGGACAGGGGGAGAACACTGAAGCTTTCTTT. The encoded protein is CASSPGQGENTEAFF.

The chain links TRBV5-8 to TRBJ2-6; D might be TRBD1 or TRBD2, each matching 5 bases. The CDR3 contains 15 residues. V lost 6 bases and J lost 4, with 14 bases in between. Germline assignment: CDR1 SGHTS and CDR2 YDEGEE. Here the CDR3 reads CASTLGVSGANVLTF. The CDR3 DNA reads as TGTGCCAGCACCCTGGGGGTATCCGGGGCCAACGTCCTGACTTTC.

This clone is labeled medium-sized. The chain couples TRBV4-2 to TRBJ2-3; a weak D match, TRBD2 (8 bases). This CDR3 comprises 16 residues. Trimming cost V 0 bases and J 4 bases, with 14 bases left between them. Germline CDR1 reads LGHNA; CDR2 reads YNFKEQ. The CDR3 DNA reads TGTGCCAGCAGCCAAGATCCGGGAGGGGGCCCAGATACGCAGTATTTT. It specifies CASSQDPGGGPDTQYF.

The J gene is TRBJ1-2, the V gene TRBV5-6; 7 nucleotides line up with TRBD1. After removal of 4 bases from V and 3 bases from J, the junction contained 9 bases not matched to a gene. The germline CDR1 and CDR2 sequences are SGHDT and YYEEEE. CDR3 length: 15 residues. The CDR3 loop reads CASSPGQEIHYGYTF. CDR3 coding DNA: TGTGCCAGCAGCCCCGGACAGGAGATACACTATGGCTACACCTTC.

The rearrangement uses TRBV27 and TRBJ2-6, with 7 nucleotides matching TRBD1. Germline-derived CDR1 and CDR2 are MNHEY and SMNVEV (reference sequence). The V gene end was trimmed by 5 bases and the J gene end by 2 bases; junction bases not matched to a gene: 3. The CDR3 extends over 15 amino acids. This CDR3 reads CASSQTGAGANVLTF. The CDR3 region has the DNA TGTGCCAGCAGTCAAACAGGGGCTGGGGCCAACGTCCTGACTTTC.

CDR3 DNA sequence: TGTGCCAGCAGCTTATCGGGGATTACGCAGTATTTT. This translates into CASSLSGITQYF. The chain joins TRBV13 to TRBJ2-3, with D tentatively TRBD2 (5 bases). Germline CDR1 PRHDT, CDR2 FYEKMQ (reference sequence). V lost 2 bases and J lost 8, with 8 bases in between. CDR3 size: 12 residues.

The chain uses TRBV27 and TRBJ2-7; 10 positions agree with TRBD1. Trimming took 6 bases from V and 7 from J; bases not matched to a gene: 9. Germline-derived CDR1 and CDR2 are MNHEY and SMNVEV (reference sequence). The CDR3 extends over 14 amino acids. CDR3 protein: CASRTGQGGREQYF. The CDR3, as DNA: TGTGCCAGCAGAACCGGACAGGGGGGAAGAGAGCAGTACTTC.

This clone has just one count. V is TRBV11-2 and J is TRBJ1-2; 7 nucleotides align to TRBD1. The V segment lost 1 base and the J segment 3 bases; nucleotides outside the gene matches: 5. CDR3 length: 15 residues. The V gene's germline CDR1 is SGHAT and CDR2 FQNNGV. The DNA of the CDR3 is TGTGCCAGCAGCTTAGCTTTCACAGGGGACTATGGCTACACCTTC. This encodes CASSLAFTGDYGYTF. The full variable domain, in which reference TRBV11-2 and TRBJ1-2 provide the parts outside the CDR3, is EAGVAQSPRYKIIEKRQSVAFWCNPISGHATLYWYQQILGQGPKLLIQFQNNGVVDDSQLPKDRFSAERLKGVDSTLKIQPAKLEDSAVYLCASSLAFTGDYGYTFGSGTRLTVV.

The chain links TRBV7-9 to TRBJ1-1, with TRBD1 identical over 11 bases. In germline, CDR1 is SEHNR, CDR2 FQNEAQ (reference sequence). This CDR3 comprises 17 residues. The V and J ends lost 5 bases and 0 bases, in that order; junction bases with no gene match: 8. The DNA of the CDR3 is TGTGCCAGCAGCGGCTGGACAGGGGGCCGGTTGAACACTGAAGCTTTCTTT. This sequence encodes CASSGWTGGRLNTEAFF.

The chain uses TRBV19 and TRBJ1-5; 8 bases are a match to TRBD1. V was clipped by 6 bases and J by 5 bases; unmatched bases: 9. The CDR3 contains 15 residues. Germline assignment: CDR1 LNHDA and CDR2 SQIVND (reference sequence). The CDR3 nucleotides read TGTGCCAGTAGAGATAGGACAGGGTTTTATCAGCCCCAGCATTTT. The encoded protein is CASRDRTGFYQPQHF.

The rearrangement links TRBV6-1 to TRBJ1-1; D remains ambiguous. The V end lost 6 bases, the J end lost 3 bases, and 11 bases lay between the germline ends. This CDR3 is 13 amino acids long. CDR1 is MNHNS, CDR2 SASEGT, per germline. The CDR3 loop is CASRQSPDTEAFF. CDR3 coding DNA: TGTGCCAGCAGACAGAGTCCGGACACTGAAGCTTTCTTT.

This sequence joins TRBV7-8 and TRBJ2-4, with a possible D match to TRBD1 (6 bases). Germline V gene data show CDR1 as SGHVS and CDR2 as FQNEAQ. Trimming removed 0 bases at V and 1 base at J, with 13 bases between. The CDR3 has 17 residues. The CDR3 region is CASSLAAAGEAKNIQYF. The CDR3 DNA is TGTGCCAGCAGCTTAGCGGCGGCAGGGGAGGCCAAAAACATTCAGTACTTC.

This chain joins TRBV7-9 and TRBJ2-7, with a possible D match to TRBD2 (6 bases). CDR3 length equals 13 residues. Trimming pared 4 bases from V and 2 bases from J, leaving 9 bases between. In germline, CDR1 is SEHNR, CDR2 FQNEAQ (reference sequence). The CDR3 DNA reads as TGTGCCAGCAGCTCCCTAGCGACCTACGAGCAGTACTTC. Translation gives CASSSLATYEQYF.

J is TRBJ1-1 and V is TRBV19; D is perhaps TRBD1 (6 bases). CDR1 is LNHDA and CDR2 is SQIVND in the germline V gene (reference sequence). Trimming took off 7 bases at V and 1 base at J, with 13 bases between the two ends. The CDR3 consists of 14 residues. CDR3 sequence reads: CASTQQGWNTEAFF. The CDR3 DNA is TGTGCCAGTACCCAACAGGGCTGGAACACTGAAGCTTTCTTT.

J is TRBJ2-7 and V is TRBV10-2, with TRBD2 matching over 9 bases. CDR3 length equals 14 residues. Germline V gene data show CDR1 as WSHSY and CDR2 as SAAADI. The junction had 6 bases not matched to a gene; V was cut back by 7 bases and J by 2 bases. CDR3 DNA sequence: TGCGCCAGCAAATCTAGCGGGGCCCCCTACGAGCAGTACTTC. Amino acids: CASKSSGAPYEQYF.